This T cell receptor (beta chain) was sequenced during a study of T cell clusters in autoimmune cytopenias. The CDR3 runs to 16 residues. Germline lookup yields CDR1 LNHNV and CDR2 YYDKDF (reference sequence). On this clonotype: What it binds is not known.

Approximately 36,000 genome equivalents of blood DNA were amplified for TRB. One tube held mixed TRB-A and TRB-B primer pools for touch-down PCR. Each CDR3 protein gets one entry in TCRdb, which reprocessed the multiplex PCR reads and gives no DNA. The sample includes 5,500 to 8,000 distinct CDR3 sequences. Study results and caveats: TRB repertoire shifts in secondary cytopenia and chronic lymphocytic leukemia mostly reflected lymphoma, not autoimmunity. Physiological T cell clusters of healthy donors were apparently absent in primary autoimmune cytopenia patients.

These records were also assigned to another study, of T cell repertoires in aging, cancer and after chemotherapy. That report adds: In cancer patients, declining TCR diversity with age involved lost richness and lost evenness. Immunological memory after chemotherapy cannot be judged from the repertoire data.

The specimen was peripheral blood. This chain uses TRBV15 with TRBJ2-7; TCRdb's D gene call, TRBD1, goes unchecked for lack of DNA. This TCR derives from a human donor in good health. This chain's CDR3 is CATSREGAGVNYEQYF.